This TCR beta chain is drawn from a study of blood T cell repertoires in COVID-19 (dated by TCRdb to the early 2020s). Regarding the study in general: Samples covering the acute and convalescent phases of COVID-19 were provided by collaborators in the United States, Italy and Spain. The material from the prospective study consisted of cDNA or gDNA derived from T cells, B-cell-depleted T cells, or PBMCs. Deeply sampled blood TCRbeta repertoires from subjects exposed to, actively infected with, or recovered from COVID-19 were included in the dataset. The repertoires were released in a freely available public database intended as a resource for research on the immune response to SARS-CoV-2. Samples came from the ongoing ImmuneRACE study (first 160 participants) plus 1,254 subjects from 6 global collaborators. The sample metadata nearly always contained a de-identified subject ID, COVID-19 status, age in years and sex. Where HLA class I and class II types were available, the types were taken from metadata supplied by the sample provider, not from assay-based typing. The study at large found these results: Clinical and demographic metadata were provided uncurated, with the amount varying by source and participant.

A note on this clone: The specificity of this receptor is unknown. No base quality information exists; no much larger clone differs at one position.

TCRbeta CDR3 regions were amplified from genomic DNA using the immunoSEQ Assay, a bias-controlled multiplex PCR. On the study's bioinformatics: The number of nucleated cells in each sample was estimated from the amplification of reference gene primers within the assay. To quantify the absolute abundance of each unique TCRbeta CDR3 rearrangement, sequence reads were collapsed and filtered. Productive Simpson clonality was computed per sample as the square root of Simpson's diversity index over productive rearrangements. TCRdb retrieved this table from immuneACCESS and kept in-frame rearrangements only. Not all clones are present; in checked studies, unresolved V genes account for under half, and no reason is known for the remainder. From that table come the V and J calls and clone size; the DNA was used to work out D and trimming. The sample includes 140,000 to 150,000 clones, with 86% observed a single time. The ten largest account for roughly 4% of the sample.

The germline V gene provides CDR1 SGHRS and CDR2 YFSETQ. The CDR3 covers 17 residues, taking in both the cysteine and the phenylalanine. The sequence is cut down to CDR3 DNA, 51 bases in frame from base 1. V loses 1 base of germline sequence and J loses 4 bases, and the interval between the two ends is 17 bases. Enrolling through a virtual design, the prospective study's participants ranged in age from roughly 18 to 95 years and lived across roughly 24 United States geographic areas. In the prospective study, cohorts were assigned on the basis of participant-reported clinical history obtained from a screening survey and a study questionnaire. ImmuneRACE Cohort 3 recovered participants were defined by two consecutive negative NP/OP PCR tests, healthcare professional clearance, or symptom resolution. In the prospective study, mobile phlebotomists collected whole blood, serum and a nasopharyngeal or oropharyngeal swab from each participant. Prospective study participants could optionally give additional blood draws and questionnaires over a 2-month period. Before DNA extraction, blood samples from the prospective study were shipped at room temperature or frozen.

The sequencing sample was made of PBMCs or T cells enriched from blood (not recorded which). This chain joins TRBV5-1 to TRBJ1-4; there is no confident call for the D gene. The source of this sequence is a man aged 45-65 years who had recovered from COVID-19. CDR3 protein: CASSLRSSTRVNEKLFF. DNA sequence: TGCGCCAGCAGCTTGAGATCCTCGACTCGAGTTAATGAAAAACTGTTTTTT.